This is a list of T cell receptor beta chains from one sample in a study of blood T cell repertoires in COVID-19. Only in-frame clones appear in the TCRdb table, and some are missing; sequencing was by immunoSEQ multiplex PCR. The profile shows around 140,000 clones, about 79% of them singletons. Sequences were obtained from peripheral blood. These receptors were obtained from a man in his fifties or sixties with active or convalescent COVID-19. Each CDR3 is given with its conserved first and last residue. A D gene is named only where the DNA matches it firmly. Only some rows state a clone size, as once, few, many or a class for expanded clones.

V	size	D	J	CDR3	DNA
TRBV7-8	.	.	TRBJ1-3	CASSLGSVAWGAGNTIYF	TGTGCCAGCAGCTTAGGGAGCGTTGCGTGGGGGGCTGGAAACACCATATATTTT
TRBV9	once	.	TRBJ1-6	CASSGHGTYEPALHF	TGTGCCAGCAGCGGTCACGGGACATATGAGCCTGCCCTCCACTTT
TRBV6-5	.	.	TRBJ2-3	CASSYGALSTDTQYF	TGTGCCAGCAGTTACGGGGCGCTTAGCACAGATACGCAGTATTTT
TRBV4-3	.	TRBD2	TRBJ2-1	CASSQELLAAPPSSYNEQFF	TGCGCCAGCAGCCAAGAGCTACTAGCGGCCCCCCCTAGCTCCTACAATGAGCAGTTCTTC
TRBV9	.	TRBD1	TRBJ1-6	CASSAEGQQNSPLHF	TGTGCCAGCAGCGCCGAGGGACAGCAGAATTCACCCCTCCACTTT
TRBV6-2/TRBV6-3	.	.	TRBJ1-5	CASSYLGVDNQPQHF	TGTGCCAGCAGTTACTTAGGGGTTGACAATCAGCCCCAGCATTTT
TRBV19	.	TRBD1	TRBJ2-2	CASRDRAGTGELFF	TGTGCCAGTAGGGACAGGGCTGGAACCGGGGAGCTGTTTTTT
TRBV6-5	.	.	TRBJ1-1	CASLRGLGMNTEAFF	TGTGCCAGCCTCCGGGGGTTGGGGATGAACACTGAAGCTTTCTTT
TRBV5-5	.	TRBD1	TRBJ2-7	CASSLVGTGLSYEQYF	TGTGCCAGCAGCTTGGTTGGGACAGGCCTCTCCTACGAGCAGTACTTC
TRBV10-1	.	.	TRBJ2-3	CASSDGLLSTDTQYF	TGCGCCAGCAGTGACGGTTTGCTGAGCACAGATACGCAGTATTTT
TRBV19	.	.	TRBJ2-2	CAISIRWTLYTGELFF	TGTGCCATATCCATACGATGGACTTTATACACCGGGGAGCTGTTTTTT
TRBV5-4	.	TRBD1	TRBJ1-3	CASSSYRGLSGNTIYF	TGTGCCAGCAGCTCATACAGGGGCCTCTCTGGAAACACCATATATTTT
TRBV7-2	.	.	TRBJ1-2	CASSLQRQNYGYTF	TGTGCCAGCAGCTTACAGCGGCAGAACTATGGCTACACCTTC
TRBV7-7	.	.	TRBJ2-5	CASSLAAGRQETQYF	TGTGCTAGCAGCTTAGCGGCAGGGAGGCAAGAGACCCAGTACTTC
TRBV24-1	.	TRBD1	TRBJ2-3	CATSDPGGPYTDTQYF	TGTGCCACCAGTGACCCAGGGGGTCCTTACACAGATACGCAGTATTTT
TRBV18	.	TRBD1	TRBJ2-5	CASSTWGTEEETQYF	TGTGCCAGCTCAACGTGGGGGACAGAAGAAGAGACCCAGTACTTC
TRBV11-2	.	.	TRBJ1-1	CASSLESAGVNTEAFF	TGTGCCAGCAGCTTAGAGTCAGCAGGGGTGAACACTGAAGCTTTCTTT
TRBV6-5	.	TRBD1	TRBJ2-4	CASSFDRATAKNIQYF	TGTGCCAGCAGTTTCGACAGGGCCACAGCCAAAAACATTCAGTACTTC
TRBV19	.	.	TRBJ1-5	CASSIGINSNQPQHF	TGTGCCAGTAGTATTGGCATAAATAGCAATCAGCCCCAGCATTTT
TRBV14	.	.	TRBJ1-2	CASSPLVRALEGYTF	TGTGCCAGCAGCCCTCTGGTCAGGGCGTTGGAGGGCTACACCTTC
TRBV5-6	.	.	TRBJ1-2	CASSLGRNYGYTF	TGTGCCAGCAGCTTGGGTCGGAACTATGGCTACACCTTC
TRBV10-2	.	TRBD2	TRBJ2-5	CASSEASGASLHF	TGCGCCAGCAGTGAGGCTAGCGGGGCTTCTCTACACTTC
TRBV9	once	.	TRBJ2-5	CASSVGEWETQYF	TGTGCCAGCAGCGTAGGGGAGTGGGAGACCCAGTACTTC
TRBV11-3	.	.	TRBJ1-6	CASSFRQGSYNSPLHF	TGTGCCAGCAGCTTTCGGCAGGGAAGTTATAATTCACCCCTCCACTTT